These 25 T cell receptor beta chains came from one sample sequenced in a study of blood T cell repertoires in COVID-19 (TCRdb year 2020). Libraries were made using the immunoSEQ multiplex PCR assay. Drawn from immuneACCESS, this table holds only the in-frame rearrangements with V and J called that TCRdb kept. Clones are partly lost; checked studies trace under half to an unresolved V gene and leave the rest unexplained. Present in this sample are 65,000 to 90,000 clones, 82% of which were seen just once. The ten largest clones capture more than 9% of the sample. Sequencing used peripheral blood. These receptors all stem from a man in his 60s with acute or convalescent COVID-19.

The chain links TRBV7-2 to TRBJ2-1, with 10 bases fitting TRBD2. Germline V CDR1 and CDR2: SGHTA, FQGNSA. J gave up 7 bases and V 11 bases, and 17 bases lay outside the gene matches. CDR3 length: 16 residues. As DNA, the CDR3 is TGTGCCTCCAGGGGGGGGGCGCTAGCGGGAGTAAATGAGCAGTTCTTC. This translates into CASRGGALAGVNEQFF.

The CDR3 region has the DNA TGTGCCAGCAGCTCCTCGACAGGGTTAATCTCCTACGAGCAGTACTTC. Amino acid sequence: CASSSSTGLISYEQYF. The chain employs TRBV28 and TRBJ2-7, with 7 bases fitting TRBD1. The V segment lost 6 bases and the J segment 0 bases; nucleotides outside the gene matches: 11. Germline values: CDR1 MDHEN, CDR2 SYDVKM. The CDR3 covers 16 residues.

The CDR3 sequence is CASSGTGYNEQFF. The DNA of the CDR3 is TGTGCCAGCAGCGGCACGGGGTACAATGAGCAGTTCTTC. This chain uses TRBV7-2 with TRBJ2-1, with D possibly being TRBD2 (5 bases). CDR3 length: 13 residues. Deletions cut 5 bases from V and 4 bases from J, with 9 bases between. Germline V gives CDR1 SGHTA, CDR2 FQGNSA.

This chain connects TRBV20-1 to TRBJ1-2; D uncertain. Germline V gene lookup returns CDR1 DFQATT and CDR2 SNEGSKA (reference sequence). The CDR3 runs 11 residues. Deletions cut 6 bases from V and 6 bases from J, with 11 bases between. CDR3: CSASDSHGYTF. The CDR3 DNA reads as TGCAGTGCCTCGGACTCCCATGGCTACACCTTC.

The chain recombines TRBV5-1 with TRBJ2-7, with 11 bases fitting TRBD1. V shed 7 bases, J shed 6 bases, and the junction held 6 bases outside the gene matches. CDR3 length equals 13 residues. Germline CDR1 is SGHRS and CDR2 is YFSETQ. The CDR3 DNA reads TGCGCCAGCGGAACCGGGACAGGGGGCGAGCAGTACTTC. It yields the protein CASGTGTGGEQYF.

DNA of the CDR3: TGCGCCAGCAGCAAGGGGGGGGGCGCAGATACGCAGTATTTT. Its protein is CASSKGGGADTQYF. The V gene is TRBV5-1, the J gene TRBJ2-3, with D perhaps matching TRBD2 (7 bases). V lost 4 bases, J lost 4 bases, and 13 bases lay in between. This CDR3 spans 14 amino acids. CDR1 and CDR2 from the germline V gene are SGHRS and YFSETQ.

The V gene is TRBV24-1, the J gene TRBJ1-2; the D gene is possibly TRBD1 (5 bases). Germline V gene data show CDR1 as KGHDR and CDR2 as SFDVKD. Trimming removed 5 bases at V and 8 bases at J, with 20 bases between. The CDR3 totals 15 residues. The CDR3 here is CATSARGEAGYGYTF. In DNA form, the CDR3 reads TGTGCCACCAGTGCCCGAGGGGAGGCAGGGTACGGCTACACCTTC.

V gene TRBV6-2 or TRBV6-3 combines with J gene TRBJ2-4, with a tentative D call TRBD2 (5 bases). Trimming removed 0 bases at V and 15 bases at J, with 9 bases between. The germline V gene encodes CDR1 MNHEY and CDR2 SVGEGT. The CDR3 length is 11 residues. The CDR3 coding sequence is TGTGCCAGCAGTTACTCCACTAGGACGTACTTC. Amino acids: CASSYSTRTYF.

This clone was observed once. V usage is TRBV24-1 and J usage is TRBJ1-2; 7 nucleotides agree with TRBD1. Germline assignment: CDR1 KGHDR and CDR2 SFDVKD. Germline trimming cut 2 bases from V and 8 bases from J; bases unmatched to any gene: 7. This CDR3 region has 14 residues. CDR3 amino acids: CATSDSDRARGYTF. The CDR3 nucleotides are TGTGCCACCAGTGATTCAGACAGGGCTAGGGGCTACACCTTC.

The chain couples TRBV27 to TRBJ1-3, with unresolved D. Germline assignment: CDR1 MNHEY and CDR2 SMNVEV (reference sequence). The V end was cut by 5 bases, the J end by 0 bases, with 11 bases between. The CDR3 covers 15 residues. CDR3: CASSPRRPSGNTIYF. As DNA, the CDR3 is TGTGCCAGCAGTCCGCGCCGTCCCTCTGGAAACACCATATATTTT.

This chain connects TRBV4-3 to TRBJ1-2; TRBD1 is a possible D gene (6 bases). CDR1 and CDR2 (germline): LGHNA, YSLEER. CDR3 length: 14 amino acids. With 1 base removed from V and 6 bases from J, the gap between germline ends came to 12 bases. The CDR3 is CASSQAQGGNGYTF. Here the CDR3 DNA reads TGCGCCAGCAGCCAAGCCCAAGGGGGAAATGGCTACACCTTC.

The chain recombines TRBV15 with TRBJ1-1, with 8 positions matching TRBD1. The germline gives CDR1 LNHNV, CDR2 YYDKDF (reference sequence). Trimming cost V 3 bases and J 5 bases; bases outside gene matches: 17. The CDR3 loop spans 18 amino acids. The CDR3: CATSSESPRTGRRTEAFF. Here the CDR3 DNA reads TGTGCCACCAGCAGCGAATCCCCCAGGACAGGGAGACGGACTGAAGCTTTCTTT.

This clone was observed a few times. The chain joins TRBV24-1 to TRBJ1-2, with no clear D. The CDR3 consists of 12 residues. V was shortened by 5 bases and J by 5 bases, with 8 bases between the two germline ends. CDR1 and CDR2 (germline): KGHDR, SFDVKD. Written as DNA, the CDR3 is TGTGCCACCAGTGGAGGAGATTATGGCTACACCTTC. It translates to CATSGGDYGYTF.

The gene calls are TRBV19 and TRBJ2-5; 8 bases are a match to TRBD1. This CDR3 contains 16 residues. The V gene end was trimmed by 5 bases and the J gene end by 4 bases; junction bases not matched to a gene: 12. The V gene's germline CDR1 is LNHDA and CDR2 SQIVND (reference sequence). CDR3 coding DNA: TGTGCCAGTAGTCCCCCAAGACAGGGGACAGGAGAGACCCAGTACTTC. Translated, it gives CASSPPRQGTGETQYF.

This clone occurred once. The gene calls are TRBV18 and TRBJ2-3; 7 bases line up with TRBD2. Germline CDR1 reads KGHSH; CDR2 reads LQKENI. The CDR3 contains 17 residues. V was pared by 1 base and J by 7 bases, with 14 bases of the junction left unmatched. CDR3 sequence: CASSPLLLSGAGNTQYF. CDR3 sequence (DNA): TGTGCCAGCTCACCACTCTTGTTAAGCGGGGCGGGGAATACGCAGTATTTT.

The CDR3 here is CASSQESRGDYEQYF. In DNA, the CDR3 is TGCGCCAGCAGCCAAGAATCGAGAGGAGACTACGAGCAGTACTTC. The chain combines TRBV4-3 with TRBJ2-7, with D hard to call. Germline V gene data show CDR1 as LGHNA and CDR2 as YSLEER. V lost 0 bases and J 3 bases, leaving 12 bases between the germline ends. This CDR3 comprises 15 residues.

Only a few counts were recorded for this clone. The same CDR3 arises from other DNA sequences in this sample as well. This CDR3 reads CATSDSSGGNTGELFF. The CDR3 DNA is TGTGCCACCAGTGATTCTAGCGGGGGAAACACCGGGGAGCTGTTTTTT. V gene TRBV24-1 combines with J gene TRBJ2-2; 10 positions agree with TRBD2. This CDR3 has 16 residues. The ends lost 2 bases at V and 2 bases at J; junction bases unmatched: 1. Germline CDR1 and CDR2: KGHDR and SFDVKD.

The genes are TRBV7-9 and TRBJ1-1; 8 nucleotides align to TRBD1. Trimming removed 1 base from V and 5 bases from J; junction bases left unmatched: 0. Germline CDR1 is SEHNR and CDR2 is FQNEAQ (reference sequence). The CDR3 is made up of 13 amino acids. CDR3 in DNA: TGTGCCAGCAGCTTAGGACAGGGGACTGAAGCTTTCTTT. This gives the protein CASSLGQGTEAFF. Complete variable domain (other parts from reference TRBV7-9 and TRBJ1-1): DTGVSQNPRHKITKRGQNVTFRCDPISEHNRLYWYRQTLGQGPEFLTYFQNEAQLEKSRLLSDRFSAERPKGSFSTLEIQRTEQGDSAMYLCASSLGQGTEAFFGQGTRLTVV.

The chain carries TRBV6-6 and TRBJ2-3; 9 nucleotides agree with TRBD2. Germline-derived CDR1 and CDR2 are MNHNY and SVGAGI (reference sequence). Germline trimming cut 5 bases from V and 2 bases from J; bases unmatched to any gene: 5. CDR3 length equals 15 residues. CDR3 bases: TGTGCCAGCAGTGGGAGACTAGCGGACACAGATACGCAGTATTTT. Protein: CASSGRLADTDTQYF.

V usage is TRBV6-5 and J usage is TRBJ2-7; D perhaps matches TRBD1 (5 bases). Germline lookup yields CDR1 MNHEY and CDR2 SVGAGI. Trimming pared 5 bases from V and 6 bases from J, leaving 11 bases between. The CDR3 totals 12 residues. The DNA of the CDR3 is TGTGCCAGCAGTACAGGATTCCGCGAGCAGTACTTC. It specifies CASSTGFREQYF.

This rearrangement joins TRBV4-3 to TRBJ1-2; TRBD1 agrees at 9 bases. The ends lost 4 bases at V and 7 bases at J; junction bases unmatched: 4. This CDR3 has 13 residues. Germline-derived CDR1 and CDR2 are LGHNA and YSLEER. CDR3 region: CASSRDREFGYTF. CDR3 in DNA: TGCGCCAGCAGCCGGGACAGGGAGTTTGGCTACACCTTC.

The chain links TRBV4-1 to TRBJ2-7, with D maybe TRBD2 (6 bases). V was pared by 4 bases and J by 7 bases, with 20 bases between. This CDR3 region has 15 residues. Germline CDR1 and CDR2: MGHRA and YSYEKL. The DNA for the CDR3 is TGCGCCAGCAGCCGTCCCGGGACTCCCGTCGGGGAGCAGTACTTC. Amino acids: CASSRPGTPVGEQYF.

V gene TRBV7-2 combines with J gene TRBJ2-1; TRBD1 is a possible D gene (7 bases). Germline CDR1 is SGHTA and CDR2 is FQGNSA. The CDR3 loop spans 16 amino acids. With 6 bases removed from V and 3 bases from J, the gap between germline ends came to 18 bases. The CDR3 reads CASSPPNRGLYNEQFF. The DNA for the CDR3 is TGTGCCAGCAGTCCACCTAACAGGGGACTCTACAATGAGCAGTTCTTC.

The chain couples TRBV28 to TRBJ2-3, with 8 nucleotides matching TRBD2. The CDR3 extends over 16 amino acids. Looked up from germline, CDR1 is MDHEN and CDR2 is SYDVKM. V lost 3 bases and J lost 2; bases outside the gene matches: 7. The CDR3 sequence is CASSFAGGLYTDTQYF. The DNA for the CDR3 is TGTGCCAGCAGTTTCGCGGGAGGCCTATACACAGATACGCAGTATTTT.

The chain uses TRBV27 and TRBJ2-1; tentative D call: TRBD2 (5 bases). The CDR3 contains 16 residues. V lost 7 bases to trimming and J lost 0 bases, with 16 bases between them. CDR1 and CDR2 (germline): MNHEY, SMNVEV (reference sequence). The CDR3 spells CASTLSGSSSYNEQFF. CDR3 DNA: TGTGCCAGCACCCTAAGCGGATCGAGCTCCTACAATGAGCAGTTCTTC.